The T cell receptor (beta chain) under discussion was sequenced for a study of blood T cell repertoires in COVID-19 (dated by TCRdb to 2018 to 2020). Background for the entire study: Samples covering the acute and convalescent phases of COVID-19 were provided by collaborators in the United States, Italy and Spain. Sample metadata almost always included a de-identified subject ID, COVID-19 status, age in years and sex. The repertoires were released in a freely available public database intended as a resource for research on the immune response to SARS-CoV-2. The samples were drawn from the first 160 participants of the ongoing ImmuneRACE study and from under 1,500 subjects provided by 6 global collaborators. The prospective study material was composed of cDNA or gDNA derived from T cells, B-cell-depleted T cells, or PBMCs. Where HLA class I and class II types were available, the types were taken from metadata supplied by the sample provider, not from assay-based typing. The dataset comprised deeply sampled blood TCRbeta repertoires from subjects exposed to, actively infected with, or recovered from COVID-19.

Of note for this clone: The specificity of this receptor is unknown. Base qualities are not provided; no much larger clone lies one nucleotide away.

Findings and caveats that apply to the study as a whole: How much clinical and demographic metadata was included differed by source and by participant, and the metadata was provided uncurated.

The CDR3, from cysteine to phenylalanine, totals 14 residues. The retained sequence is limited to the CDR3, 42 bases, with the frame set at the first base. Deletion took 6 bases off V and 3 bases off J, with a span of 15 bases between the germline ends. Reading the germline V gene gives CDR1 MDHEN and CDR2 SYDVKM. TCRbeta CDR3 regions were amplified from genomic DNA using the immunoSEQ Assay, a bias-controlled multiplex PCR. As for the authors' bioinformatics: The number of nucleated cells in each sample was estimated from the amplification of reference gene primers within the assay. To quantify the absolute abundance of each unique TCRbeta CDR3 rearrangement, sequence reads were collapsed and filtered. Productive Simpson clonality was computed per sample as the square root of Simpson's diversity index over productive rearrangements. This immuneACCESS table, as held by TCRdb, lists in-frame sequences with V and J called but not all clones. Of the missing ones, under half trace to an unresolved V gene in checked studies; the others have no known cause. That table is the source of V, J and clone size, and D and trimming were worked out from the DNA. This sample holds fewer than 450,000 clones; 88% were observed only once. Of the sample, more than 1% falls within the top ten clones.

Participants in the prospective study were aged roughly 18 to 100 years, lived in under 30 United States geographic areas, and enrolled through a virtual design. Cohort assignment in the prospective study relied on participant-reported clinical history from a screening survey and a study questionnaire. For ImmuneRACE Cohort 3, a participant was defined as recovered based on two consecutive negative NP/OP PCR tests, clearance by a healthcare professional, or resolution of symptoms. In the prospective study, mobile phlebotomists collected whole blood, serum and a nasopharyngeal or oropharyngeal swab from each participant. Prospective study participants could optionally give additional blood draws and questionnaires over an approximately two-month period. Prospective study blood samples were shipped either frozen or at room temperature before DNA extraction.

This TCR derives from a woman aged 18 to 35 who had recovered from COVID-19. Sequenced: PBMCs or T cells enriched from blood (not recorded which). The chain couples TRBV28 to TRBJ2-7, with TRBD1 as a weak D call on 6 bases. The nucleotides read TGTGCCAGCAGCCCCGGACAGAGATTCTACGAGCAGTACTTC. It translates to CASSPGQRFYEQYF.